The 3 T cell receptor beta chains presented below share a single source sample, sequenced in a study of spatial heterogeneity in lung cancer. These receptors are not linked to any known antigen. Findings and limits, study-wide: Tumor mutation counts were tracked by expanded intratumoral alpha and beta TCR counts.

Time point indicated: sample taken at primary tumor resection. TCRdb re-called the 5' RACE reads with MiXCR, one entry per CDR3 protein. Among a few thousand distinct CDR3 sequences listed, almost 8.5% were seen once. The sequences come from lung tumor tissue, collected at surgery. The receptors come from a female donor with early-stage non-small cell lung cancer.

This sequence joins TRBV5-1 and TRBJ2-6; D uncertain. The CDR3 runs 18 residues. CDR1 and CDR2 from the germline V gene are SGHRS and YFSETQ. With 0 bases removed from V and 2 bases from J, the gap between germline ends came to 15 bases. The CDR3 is CASSLVGTIITGANVLTF. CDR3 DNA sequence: TGCGCCAGCAGCTTGGTCGGAACAATCATTACTGGGGCCAACGTCCTGACTTTC.

The CDR3 sequence: CSGDRGYNEQFF. CDR3 bases: TGCAGCGGAGACAGGGGCTACAATGAGCAGTTCTTC. This chain uses TRBV29-1 with TRBJ2-1; 8 nucleotides agree with TRBD1. This CDR3 region has 12 residues. V was clipped by 7 bases and J by 3 bases; unmatched bases: 2. Looked up from germline, CDR1 is SQVTM and CDR2 is ANQGSEA.

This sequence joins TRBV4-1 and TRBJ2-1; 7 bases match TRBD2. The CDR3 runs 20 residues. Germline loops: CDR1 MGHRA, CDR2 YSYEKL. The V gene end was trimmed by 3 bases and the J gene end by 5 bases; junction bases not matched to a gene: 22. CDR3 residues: CASSQEKTSTRFYRNNEQFF. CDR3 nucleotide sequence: TGCGCCAGCAGCCAGGAGAAGACTAGCACTCGGTTTTATCGCAACAATGAGCAGTTCTTC.